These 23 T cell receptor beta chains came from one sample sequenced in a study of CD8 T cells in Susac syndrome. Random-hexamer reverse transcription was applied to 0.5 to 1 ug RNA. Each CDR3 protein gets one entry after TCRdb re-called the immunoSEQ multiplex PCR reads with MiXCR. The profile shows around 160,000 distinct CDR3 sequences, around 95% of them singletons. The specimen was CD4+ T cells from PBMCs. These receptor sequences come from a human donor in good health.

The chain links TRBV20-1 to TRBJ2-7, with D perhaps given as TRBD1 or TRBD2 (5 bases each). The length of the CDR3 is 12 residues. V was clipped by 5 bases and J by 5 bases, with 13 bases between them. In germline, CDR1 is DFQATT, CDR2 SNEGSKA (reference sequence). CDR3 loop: CSASTRGHEQYF. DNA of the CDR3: TGCAGTGCTTCCACTCGGGGACACGAGCAGTACTTC.

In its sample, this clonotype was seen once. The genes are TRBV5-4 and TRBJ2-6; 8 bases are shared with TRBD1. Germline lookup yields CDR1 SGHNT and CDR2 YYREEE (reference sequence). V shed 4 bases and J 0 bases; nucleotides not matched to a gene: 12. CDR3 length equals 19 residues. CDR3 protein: CASSPTGTGQISGANVLTF. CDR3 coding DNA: TGTGCCAGCAGCCCCACCGGGACAGGACAAATCTCTGGGGCCAACGTCCTGACTTTC. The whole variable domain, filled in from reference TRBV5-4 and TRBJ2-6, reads ETGVTQSPTHLIKTRGQQVTLRCSSQSGHNTVSWYQQALGQGPQFIFQYYREEENGRGNFPPRFSGLQFPNYSSELNVNALELDDSALYLCASSPTGTGQISGANVLTFGAGSRLTVL.

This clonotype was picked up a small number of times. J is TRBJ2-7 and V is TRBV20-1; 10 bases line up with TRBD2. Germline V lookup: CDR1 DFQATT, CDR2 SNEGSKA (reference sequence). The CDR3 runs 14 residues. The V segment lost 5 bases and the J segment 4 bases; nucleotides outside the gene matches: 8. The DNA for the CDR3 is TGCAGTGCTCAGAGGTCTAGCGGGGGATACGAGCAGTACTTC. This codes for CSAQRSSGGYEQYF.

The CDR3 DNA reads TGTGCCAGCAGCACCCCAGGGGGCCGCTCCTACAATGAGCAGTTCTTC. The encoded protein is CASSTPGGRSYNEQFF. J is TRBJ2-1 and V is TRBV7-8, with 8 bases that match TRBD1. The CDR3 has 16 residues. In germline, CDR1 is SGHVS, CDR2 FQNEAQ. Germline trimming cut 5 bases from V and 0 bases from J; bases unmatched to any gene: 6.

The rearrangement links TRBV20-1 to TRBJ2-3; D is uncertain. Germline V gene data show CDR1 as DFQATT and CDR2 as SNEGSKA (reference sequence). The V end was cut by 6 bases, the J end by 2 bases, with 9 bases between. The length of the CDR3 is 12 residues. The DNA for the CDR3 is TGCAGTGCCTCTAGATTCACAGATACGCAGTATTTT. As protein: CSASRFTDTQYF.

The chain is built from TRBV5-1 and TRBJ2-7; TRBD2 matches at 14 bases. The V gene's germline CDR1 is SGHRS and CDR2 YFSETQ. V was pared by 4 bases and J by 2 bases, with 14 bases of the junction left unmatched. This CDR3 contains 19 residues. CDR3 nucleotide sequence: TGCGCCAGCAGCCCGAGAAGAGGACTAGCGGGGGGCCCCACCTACGAGCAGTACTTC. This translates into CASSPRRGLAGGPTYEQYF. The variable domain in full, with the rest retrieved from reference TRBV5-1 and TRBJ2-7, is KAGVTQTPRYLIKTRGQQVTLSCSPISGHRSVSWYQQTPGQGLQFLFEYFSETQRNKGNFPGRFSGRQFSNSRSEMNVSTLELGDSALYLCASSPRRGLAGGPTYEQYFGPGTRLTVT.

The CDR3 is CASTSSGVVAFF. The CDR3 bases are TGTGCCAGCACCTCATCCGGGGTTGTCGCTTTCTTT. The genes are TRBV2 and TRBJ1-1; D is uncertain. V gave up 7 bases and J gave up 11 bases, with 17 bases separating them. The germline gives CDR1 SNHLY, CDR2 FYNNEI. The CDR3 totals 12 residues.

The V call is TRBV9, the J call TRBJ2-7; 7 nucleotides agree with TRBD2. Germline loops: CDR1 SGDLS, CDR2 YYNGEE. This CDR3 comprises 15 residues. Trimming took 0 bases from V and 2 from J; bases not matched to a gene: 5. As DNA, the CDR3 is TGTGCCAGCAGCGTAGCTGGCGGGGGACCCTACGAGCAGTACTTC. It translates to CASSVAGGGPYEQYF.

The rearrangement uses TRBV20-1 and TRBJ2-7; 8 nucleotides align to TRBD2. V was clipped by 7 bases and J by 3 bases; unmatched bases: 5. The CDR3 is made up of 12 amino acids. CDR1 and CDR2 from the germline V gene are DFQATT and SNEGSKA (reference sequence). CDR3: CSVKRGIYEQYF. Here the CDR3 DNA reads TGCAGTGTCAAGCGGGGGATCTACGAGCAGTACTTC.

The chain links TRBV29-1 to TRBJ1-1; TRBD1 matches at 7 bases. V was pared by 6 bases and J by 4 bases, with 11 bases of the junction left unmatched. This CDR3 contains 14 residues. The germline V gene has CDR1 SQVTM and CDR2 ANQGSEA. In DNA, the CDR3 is TGCAGCGTCGTCGGGGGCAGGGGGAGCACTGAAGCTTTCTTT. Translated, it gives CSVVGGRGSTEAFF.

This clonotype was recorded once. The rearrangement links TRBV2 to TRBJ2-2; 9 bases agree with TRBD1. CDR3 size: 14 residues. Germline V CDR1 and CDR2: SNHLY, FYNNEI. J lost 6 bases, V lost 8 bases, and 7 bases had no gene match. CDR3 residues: CASHYGTGPGELFF. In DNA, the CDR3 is TGTGCCAGCCATTACGGGACAGGGCCCGGGGAGCTGTTTTTT.

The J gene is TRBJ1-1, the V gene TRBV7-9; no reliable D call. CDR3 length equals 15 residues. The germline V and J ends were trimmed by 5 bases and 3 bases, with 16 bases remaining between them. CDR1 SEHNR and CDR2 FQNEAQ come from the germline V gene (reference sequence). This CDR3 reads CASSTREVGDTEAFF. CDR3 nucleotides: TGTGCCAGCAGCACAAGGGAGGTTGGAGACACTGAAGCTTTCTTT. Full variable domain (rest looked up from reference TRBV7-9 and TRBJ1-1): DTGVSQNPRHKITKRGQNVTFRCDPISEHNRLYWYRQTLGQGPEFLTYFQNEAQLEKSRLLSDRFSAERPKGSFSTLEIQRTEQGDSAMYLCASSTREVGDTEAFFGQGTRLTVV.

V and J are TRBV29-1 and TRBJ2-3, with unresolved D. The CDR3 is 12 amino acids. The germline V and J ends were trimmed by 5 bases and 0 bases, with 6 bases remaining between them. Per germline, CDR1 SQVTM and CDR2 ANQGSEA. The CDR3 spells CSVFTSTDTQYF. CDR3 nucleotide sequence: TGCAGCGTTTTCACTAGCACAGATACGCAGTATTTT.

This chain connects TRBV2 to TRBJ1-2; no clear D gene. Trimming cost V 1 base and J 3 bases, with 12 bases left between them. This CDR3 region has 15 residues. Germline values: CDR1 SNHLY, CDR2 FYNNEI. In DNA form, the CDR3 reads TGTGCCAGCAGTGAAGTTCCAGATCCAGACTATGGCTACACCTTC. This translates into CASSEVPDPDYGYTF.

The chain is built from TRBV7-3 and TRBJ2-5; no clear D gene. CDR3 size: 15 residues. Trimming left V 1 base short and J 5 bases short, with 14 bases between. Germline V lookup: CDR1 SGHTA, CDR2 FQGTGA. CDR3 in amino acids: CASSLMGTPGETQYF. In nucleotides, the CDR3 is TGTGCCAGCAGCTTAATGGGCACGCCTGGGGAGACCCAGTACTTC.

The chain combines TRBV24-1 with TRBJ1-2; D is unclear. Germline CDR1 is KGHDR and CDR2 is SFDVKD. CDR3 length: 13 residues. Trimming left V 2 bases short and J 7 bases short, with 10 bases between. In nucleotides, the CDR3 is TGTGCCACCAGTGATTCTGAGAGTGGTGGCTACACCTTC. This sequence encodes CATSDSESGGYTF.

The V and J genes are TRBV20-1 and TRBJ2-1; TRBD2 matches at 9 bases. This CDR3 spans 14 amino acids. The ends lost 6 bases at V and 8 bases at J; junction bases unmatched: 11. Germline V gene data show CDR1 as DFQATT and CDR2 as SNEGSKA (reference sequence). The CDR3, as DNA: TGCAGTGCCCCCAGGGCTAGCGGGGTCGATGAGCAGTTCTTC. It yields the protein CSAPRASGVDEQFF.

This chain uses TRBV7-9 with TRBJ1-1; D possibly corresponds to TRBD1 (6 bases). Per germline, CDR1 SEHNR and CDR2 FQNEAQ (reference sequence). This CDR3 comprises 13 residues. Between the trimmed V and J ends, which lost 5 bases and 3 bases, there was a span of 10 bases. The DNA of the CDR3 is TGTGCCAGCAGCCGGGACATTGACACTGAAGCTTTCTTT. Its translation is CASSRDIDTEAFF.

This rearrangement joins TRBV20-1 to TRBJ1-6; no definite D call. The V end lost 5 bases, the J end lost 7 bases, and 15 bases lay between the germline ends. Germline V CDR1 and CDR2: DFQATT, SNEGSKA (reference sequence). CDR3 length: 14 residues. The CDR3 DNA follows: TGCAGTGCTCCCGACCCGGCGGGGAATTCACCCCTCCACTTT. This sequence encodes CSAPDPAGNSPLHF.

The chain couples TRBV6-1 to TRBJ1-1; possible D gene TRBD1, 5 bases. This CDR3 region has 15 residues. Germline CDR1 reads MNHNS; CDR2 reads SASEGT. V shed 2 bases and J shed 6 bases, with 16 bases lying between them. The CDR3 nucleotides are TGTGCCAGCAGTGAACTCGCAGGGACGTGGGCTGAAGCTTTCTTT. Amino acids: CASSELAGTWAEAFF.

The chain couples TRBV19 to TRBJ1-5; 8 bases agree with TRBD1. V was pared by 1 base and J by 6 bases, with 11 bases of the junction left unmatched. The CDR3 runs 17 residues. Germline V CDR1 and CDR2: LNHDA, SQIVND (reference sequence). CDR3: CASSIVGGRGPRQPQHF. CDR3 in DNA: TGTGCCAGTAGTATAGTCGGGGGCAGGGGGCCGCGTCAGCCCCAGCATTTT.

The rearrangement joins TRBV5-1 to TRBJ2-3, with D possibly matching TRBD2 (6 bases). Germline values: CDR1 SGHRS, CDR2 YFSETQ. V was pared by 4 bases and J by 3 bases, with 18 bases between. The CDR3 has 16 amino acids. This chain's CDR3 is CASSPRTLEGTDTQYF. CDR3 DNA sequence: TGCGCCAGCAGCCCACGGACCCTGGAGGGTACAGATACGCAGTATTTT. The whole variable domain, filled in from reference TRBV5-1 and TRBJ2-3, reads KAGVTQTPRYLIKTRGQQVTLSCSPISGHRSVSWYQQTPGQGLQFLFEYFSETQRNKGNFPGRFSGRQFSNSRSEMNVSTLELGDSALYLCASSPRTLEGTDTQYFGPGTRLTVL.

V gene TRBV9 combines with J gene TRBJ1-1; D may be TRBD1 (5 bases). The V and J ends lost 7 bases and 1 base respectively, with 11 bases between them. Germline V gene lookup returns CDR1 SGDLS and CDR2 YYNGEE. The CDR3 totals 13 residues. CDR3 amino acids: CASGSGPNTEAFF. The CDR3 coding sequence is TGTGCCAGCGGATCGGGACCGAACACTGAAGCTTTCTTT.